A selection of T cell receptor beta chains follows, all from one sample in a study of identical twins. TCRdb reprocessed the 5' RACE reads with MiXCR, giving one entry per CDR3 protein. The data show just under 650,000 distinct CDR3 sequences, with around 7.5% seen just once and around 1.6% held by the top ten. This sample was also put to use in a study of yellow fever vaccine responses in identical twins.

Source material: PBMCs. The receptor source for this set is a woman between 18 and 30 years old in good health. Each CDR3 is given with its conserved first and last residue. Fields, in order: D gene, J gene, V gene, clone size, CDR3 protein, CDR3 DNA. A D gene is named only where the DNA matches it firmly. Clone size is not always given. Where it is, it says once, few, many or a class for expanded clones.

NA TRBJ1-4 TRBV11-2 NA CASSTTREKLFF TGTGCCAGCAGCACCACGAGGGAAAAACTGTTTTTT
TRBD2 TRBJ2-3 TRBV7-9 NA CASSPGLVRTDTQYF TGTGCCAGCAGCCCCGGACTAGTCCGCACAGATACGCAGTATTTT
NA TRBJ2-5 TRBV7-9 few CASSFVAHQETQYF TGTGCCAGCAGCTTCGTGGCACATCAAGAGACCCAGTACTTC
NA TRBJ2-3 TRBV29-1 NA CSVGLVVTDTQYF TGCAGCGTTGGGCTGGTCGTCACAGATACGCAGTATTTT
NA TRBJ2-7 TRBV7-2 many CASSFTQKGQQYF TGTGCCAGCAGCTTTACGCAAAAGGGGCAGCAGTACTTC
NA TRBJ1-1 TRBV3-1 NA CASSQGGGPHGREAFF TGTGCCAGCAGCCAAGGTGGGGGGCCGCACGGAAGGGAAGCTTTCTTT
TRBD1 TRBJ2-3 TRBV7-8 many CASSYNRQGTDTQYF TGTGCCAGCAGCTACAATCGACAGGGGACAGATACGCAGTATTTT
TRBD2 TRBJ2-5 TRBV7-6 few CASSVTSGRSQETQYF TGTGCCAGCAGCGTAACTAGCGGGAGGTCCCAAGAGACCCAGTACTTC
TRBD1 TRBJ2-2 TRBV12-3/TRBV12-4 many CASSPGQGGTGELFF TGTGCCAGCAGCCCGGGACAGGGTGGTACCGGGGAGCTGTTTTTT
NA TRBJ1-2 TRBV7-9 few CASSAGGSGYTF TGTGCCAGCAGTGCTGGGGGTTCTGGCTACACCTTC
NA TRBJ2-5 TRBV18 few CASSPLGGRTNQETQYF TGTGCCAGCTCACCACTTGGAGGGCGGACTAACCAAGAGACCCAGTACTTC
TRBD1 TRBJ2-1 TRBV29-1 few CSVPGGNEQFF TGCAGCGTTCCAGGGGGCAATGAGCAGTTCTTC
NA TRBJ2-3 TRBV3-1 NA CASSTKRISLLDTQYF TGTGCCAGCAGCACCAAGAGGATTAGTTTGTTAGATACGCAGTATTTT
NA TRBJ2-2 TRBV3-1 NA CASSPGLRAWELFF TGTGCCAGCAGCCCTGGGCTCCGGGCCTGGGAGCTGTTTTTT
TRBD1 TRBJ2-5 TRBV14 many CASSLLGQGRRQETQYF TGTGCCAGCAGCCTCCTTGGACAGGGAAGGCGCCAAGAGACCCAGTACTTC
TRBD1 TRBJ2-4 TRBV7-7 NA CASSLGTGGIQYF TGTGCCAGCAGCTTGGGGACAGGGGGCATTCAGTACTTC
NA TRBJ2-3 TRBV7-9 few CASSLTYDTQYF TGTGCCAGCAGCTTAACGTATGATACGCAGTATTTT
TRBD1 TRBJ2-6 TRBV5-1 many CASSETGSGANVLTF TGCGCCAGCAGCGAGACAGGGTCTGGGGCCAACGTCCTGACTTTC
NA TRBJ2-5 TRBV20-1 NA CSAGPGETQYF TGCAGTGCGGGTCCCGGCGAGACCCAGTACTTC
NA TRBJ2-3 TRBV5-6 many CASSLGLVTDTQYF TGTGCCAGCAGCTTGGGACTGGTCACAGATACGCAGTATTTT
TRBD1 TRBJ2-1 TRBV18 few CASSPQTGTGFPYNEQFF TGTGCCAGCTCACCACAAACCGGGACAGGGTTTCCCTACAATGAGCAGTTCTTC
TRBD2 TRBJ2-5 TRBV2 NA CASTRRGGRSQETQYF TGTGCCAGCACCCGAAGAGGCGGGAGGAGCCAAGAGACCCAGTACTTC
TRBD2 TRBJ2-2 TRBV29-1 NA CSVDGGVATGELFF TGCAGCGTTGATGGGGGGGTAGCCACCGGGGAGCTGTTTTTT
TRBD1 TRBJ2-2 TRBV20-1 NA CSASTGGPGTGELFF TGCAGTGCTTCCACAGGGGGCCCGGGGACCGGGGAGCTGTTTTTT
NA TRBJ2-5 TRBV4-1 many CASSQDRGSRETQYF TGCGCCAGCAGCCAAGATAGGGGTTCACGGGAGACCCAGTACTTC
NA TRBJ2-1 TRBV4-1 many CASSQDRTYYNEQFF TGCGCCAGCAGCCAAGACAGGACGTACTACAATGAGCAGTTCTTC
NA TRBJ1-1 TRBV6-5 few CASSYYGGRNTEAFF TGTGCCAGCAGTTACTATGGGGGAAGGAACACTGAAGCTTTCTTT
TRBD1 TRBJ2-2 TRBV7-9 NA CASSKDRADGELFF TGTGCCAGCAGCAAAGACAGGGCGGACGGGGAGCTGTTTTTT
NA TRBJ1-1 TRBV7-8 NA CASSLARRLGDTEAFF TGTGCCAGCAGCTTAGCCAGGAGATTAGGGGACACTGAAGCTTTCTTT
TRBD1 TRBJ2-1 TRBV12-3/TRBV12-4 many CASSSWGTGGLNEQFF TGTGCCAGCAGTTCTTGGGGGACAGGGGGCTTGAATGAGCAGTTCTTC
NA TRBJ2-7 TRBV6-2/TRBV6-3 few CASTDLGHRDGTSNF TGTGCCAGCACCGACCTGGGGCACCGGGACGGGACTTCGAACTTC
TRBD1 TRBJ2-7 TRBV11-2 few CASSFGGQDPYEQYF TGTGCCAGCAGCTTTGGGGGACAGGATCCCTACGAGCAGTACTTC
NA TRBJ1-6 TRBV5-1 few CASSLQDGDSPLHF TGCGCCAGCAGCTTGCAGGACGGGGATTCACCCCTCCACTTT
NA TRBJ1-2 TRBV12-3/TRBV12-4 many CASSFLGGYTF TGTGCCAGCAGTTTTCTGGGTGGCTACACCTTC
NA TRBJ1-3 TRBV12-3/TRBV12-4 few CASSGRLVSGNTIYF TGTGCCAGCAGTGGCCGATTGGTCTCTGGAAACACCATATATTTT
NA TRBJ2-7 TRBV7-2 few CASSKNTGNYEQYF TGTGCCAGCAGTAAGAACACGGGGAACTACGAGCAGTACTTC
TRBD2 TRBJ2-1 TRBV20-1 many CSARDPGLADNEQFF TGCAGTGCTAGAGATCCAGGGCTAGCGGACAATGAGCAGTTCTTC
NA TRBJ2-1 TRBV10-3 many CAISWSGEQFF TGTGCCATCAGCTGGAGTGGGGAGCAGTTCTTC
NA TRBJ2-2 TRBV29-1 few CSVTVSPGELFF TGCAGCGTCACGGTGAGCCCCGGGGAGCTGTTTTTT
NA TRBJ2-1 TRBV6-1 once CASSEGVEGRDEQFF TGTGCCAGCAGTGAAGGAGTAGAAGGGCGGGATGAGCAGTTCTTC
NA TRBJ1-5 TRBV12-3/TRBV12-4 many CASKTDRNQPQHF TGTGCCAGCAAAACGGATCGGAATCAGCCCCAGCATTTT
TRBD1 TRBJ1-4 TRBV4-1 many CASSQGQGLRGEKLFF TGCGCCAGCAGCCAAGGACAGGGCTTGCGGGGTGAAAAACTGTTTTTT
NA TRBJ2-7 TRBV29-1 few CSVVASSSEQYF TGCAGCGTTGTAGCCAGTTCCAGCGAGCAGTACTTC
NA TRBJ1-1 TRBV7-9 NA CASSHNRRGTEAFF TGTGCCAGCAGCCACAATCGACGAGGCACTGAAGCTTTCTTT
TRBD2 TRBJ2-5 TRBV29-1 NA CSTGLAGAVQETQYF TGCAGCACTGGCCTAGCGGGGGCCGTCCAAGAGACCCAGTACTTC
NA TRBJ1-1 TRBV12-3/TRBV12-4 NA CASSPGTVPEAFF TGTGCCAGCAGTCCCGGGACGGTCCCTGAAGCTTTCTTT
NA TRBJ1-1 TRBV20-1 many CSVFYRMNTEAFF TGCAGTGTTTTTTACAGAATGAACACTGAAGCTTTCTTT
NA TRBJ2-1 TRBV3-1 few CASSRSGSSSYNEQFF TGTGCCAGCAGCCGATCCGGGTCGAGCTCCTACAATGAGCAGTTCTTC
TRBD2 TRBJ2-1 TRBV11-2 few CASSLQSGGVDEQFF TGTGCCAGCAGCTTACAGTCCGGGGGGGTCGATGAGCAGTTCTTC
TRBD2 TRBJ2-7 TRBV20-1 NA CSARTDGTSGRFGFYEQYF TGCAGTGCTAGAACTGACGGGACTAGCGGGAGATTCGGTTTTTACGAGCAGTACTTC
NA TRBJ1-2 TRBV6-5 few CASSYSTRENGYTF TGTGCCAGCAGTTACTCGACACGGGAGAATGGCTACACCTTC
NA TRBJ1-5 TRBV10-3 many CAISEIEGVGNQPQHF TGTGCCATCAGTGAGATTGAGGGGGTTGGCAATCAGCCCCAGCATTTT
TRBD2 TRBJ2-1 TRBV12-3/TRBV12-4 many CASSYLAGARNEQFF TGTGCCAGCAGCTACCTAGCGGGGGCACGCAATGAGCAGTTCTTC